The T cell receptor beta chain under discussion was sequenced for a study of shared clonotypes between healthy human individuals. At the level of the study: Every donor yielded three CD4 naive, three CD4 memory, two CD8 naive and one CD8 memory plate.

Assay: immunoSEQ multiplex PCR; the TCRdb copy retains only in-frame clones and omits some. The table records about 1,900,000 clones, approximately 95% of them present only once. The naive CD8 fraction comprised CD45RO-negative cells positively selected for CCR7 and excluded terminally differentiated effector memory CD45RA+ cells. CDR3 length equals 14 residues. The V and J ends lost 0 bases and 3 bases respectively, with 9 bases between them. Germline CDR1 is SGHVS and CDR2 is FQNEAQ. This clonotype was sampled from a man aged 18 to 35 in good health. The chain combines TRBV7-8 with TRBJ2-7, with D perhaps TRBD2 (6 bases). Input material: naive CD8+ T cells sorted from blood. CDR3 loop: CASSLAEGFYEQYF. The CDR3 DNA reads as TGTGCCAGCAGCTTAGCGGAGGGATTCTACGAGCAGTACTTC. The full variable domain, in which reference TRBV7-8 and TRBJ2-7 provide the parts outside the CDR3, is GAGVSQSPRYKVAKRGQDVALRCDPISGHVSLFWYQQALGQGPEFLTYFQNEAQLDKSGLPSDRFFAERPEGSVSTLKIQRTQQEDSAVYLCASSLAEGFYEQYFGPGTRLTVT.